This T cell receptor (beta chain) is drawn from a study of T cells in Graves' hyperthyroidism and ophthalmopathy (dated by TCRdb to between 2018 and 2020). Background on the whole study: Peripheral blood samples were taken at initial diagnosis, before any treatment was given. After blood sampling, hyperthyroidism patients were treated with methimazole at a starting dose of 30 mg daily, and ophthalmopathy patients were treated with high-dose intravenous methylprednisolone. According to the paper, TCR Vbeta CDR3 sequencing was carried out on roughly 130 peripheral blood samples, which came from fewer than 50 ophthalmopathy, 70 to 80 hyperthyroidism and roughly 17 progressor patients. In addition, the study compared T-cell repertoires in thyroid tissue and in blood from about 6 Graves' hyperthyroidism patients. The 100 discovery patients were divided at random into training and test sets in a 7:3 ratio. To identify distinguishing TCR V-J signatures, a discovery cohort of around 100 patients was used, comprising some 45 with Graves' ophthalmopathy and 57 with stable Graves' hyperthyroidism. An independent validation cohort of 18 to 20 hyperthyroidism patients and 17 patients who later progressed to ophthalmopathy tested prospective prediction of ophthalmopathy.

A word on this clonotype: Its antigen remains undetermined. It has no much larger one-base neighbor in the sample; base qualities were not kept.

Ophthalmopathy patients had moderately to severely active disease, with a Clinical Activity Score of 3 or more, a NOSPECS grade of 4 or more, and a disease duration of less than 3 months. The study excluded patients with uncontrolled infections, other autoimmune diseases, pregnancy or lactation. Diagnoses were established on the basis of clinical symptoms, serum thyroxine and TRAb, thyroid ultrasound, and orbital computed tomography. PBMCs were separated from about 10 ml of fresh peripheral blood using Ficoll-Paque density gradient centrifugation. Total RNA was extracted using Trizol reagent, and RNA quality was assessed on an Agilent 2100 Bioanalyzer. There are 15 amino acids in the CDR3, from cysteine to phenylalanine inclusive. Only the CDR3 DNA stays, 45 bases, in frame from base 1. Trimming accounts for 5 bases at V and 4 bases at J, while the number of junction bases matched to no gene is 8. CDR1 is given as MNHEY and CDR2 as SMNVEV, both from the germline V gene (reference sequence).

What the work shows at the level of the full study, not this receptor alone: Sample size was not statistically predetermined, and investigators were not blinded to group allocation. Most expanded thyroid clonotypes (frequency above 0.001) were also detected in blood, suggesting blood repertoires may reflect thyroid immune responses. In validation, progression to ophthalmopathy was predicted by the model with more than 65% sensitivity and around 75% specificity, a median of roughly 6 months before onset. A 13 V-J signature model separated ophthalmopathy from stable hyperthyroidism, with over 85% sensitivity and around 84% specificity in cross-validation and 80%/75% in testing.

The TCR beta CDR3 regions were amplified from the RNA transcripts. A first-round RT-PCR of the TCR CDR3 used the HTBI primer set with the Qiagen OneStep RT-PCR kit. Libraries were constructed in a second round of multiplex PCR, after which size selection and purification were performed. Libraries were sequenced paired-end with 100 bp reads on an Illumina HiSeq2000. In the original analysis: Raw data were processed with SOAPnuke, discarding reads with adapters, uncalled bases, mean Phred below 15, or no exact constant-primer or identifier match. High-quality paired reads were merged using COPE v1.2.5, and each unique nucleotide sequence was defined as a clonotype. MiTCR v1.1 was used to align the clonotypes against IMGT TRBV, TRBD and TRBJ reference segments. Analysis was restricted to V-J combinations with a frequency above 0.0001, which covered roughly 99% of repertoires. The TCS score was defined as F50 (clonal expansion) divided by E x V (chaos), with BLOSUM62-based TCRdist calculated between CDR3 peptides within each V-J. Welch's t-statistics and random forest reduced 450 to 600 V-J features to 10 to 15, which were used in a naive Bayes classifier (R e1071). TCRdb trimmed the raw reads at Q25, called clones with MiXCR and kept productive beta chains. Merged by CDR3 protein, the rows form single entries marked with the most common genes and DNA. The authors' filters were not applied to this entry. The table for this sample lists roughly 500,000 distinct CDR3 sequences; approximately 25% of them were counted only once. The top ten clones comprise 11% of the sample.

Sequenced input: blood. This clonotype was sampled from a woman in her twenties or thirties with Graves' ophthalmopathy. The chain was built from TRBV27 and TRBJ2-5; 9 bases in between match TRBD2. The nucleotide sequence reads as follows: TGTGCCAGCAGTCCAATAGCGGGAGAACGAGAGACCCAGTACTTC. It codes for CASSPIAGERETQYF.